One and the same sample provided the 16 T cell receptor beta chains below, sequenced in a study of Graves' ophthalmopathy and Graves' hyperthyroidism. Amplifying from RNA transcripts, the study obtained TCR beta CDR3 regions. Second-round multiplex PCR came after first-round RT-PCR with HTBI primers. TCRdb used MiXCR to reprocess the multiplex PCR reads, holding one entry per CDR3 protein. The table has roughly 1.1 million distinct CDR3 sequences, about 36% seen once. The specimen was peripheral blood or thyroid tissue (not recorded which). These TCRs come from an adult man with Graves' hyperthyroidism.

This sequence joins TRBV10-3 and TRBJ1-4, with D maybe TRBD1 (5 bases). There are 15 residues in the CDR3. Germline V gene lookup returns CDR1 ENHRY and CDR2 SYGVKD. V was clipped by 3 bases and J by 6 bases, with 14 bases between them. Here the CDR3 reads CAISDRDRGHEKLFF. The CDR3 DNA reads TGTGCCATCAGTGACCGGGACCGAGGCCATGAAAAACTGTTTTTT.

This clonotype was picked up many times. The junction shows a germline mismatch at one end, possibly a read error. CDR3 sequence: CASSFGQRNSPLHF. The CDR3 region has the DNA TGCGCCAGCAGCTTCGGACAGAGGAATTCACCCCTCCACTTT. The chain is built from TRBV2 and TRBJ1-6, with D tentatively TRBD1 (6 bases). Germline lookup yields CDR1 SNHLY and CDR2 FYNNEI. CDR3 size: 14 residues.

Of note for this clonotype: This sequence may be a read error, since a much larger clone differs from it by one base. V usage is TRBV25-1 and J usage is TRBJ1-6; tentative D call: TRBD1 (6 bases). Germline CDR1 reads MGHDK; CDR2 reads SYGVNS. The ends were cut back, 5 bases at V and 10 bases at J, with 12 bases in the middle. CDR3 length equals 13 residues. In DNA form, the CDR3 reads TGTGCCAGCAGTCGGACAGATATGTCACCCCTCCACTTT. Its protein is CASSRTDMSPLHF.

V and J are TRBV29-1 and TRBJ1-1, with 10 bases identical to TRBD1. With V trimmed by 7 bases and J by 2 bases, 7 bases remained unmatched. The germline gives CDR1 SQVTM, CDR2 ANQGSEA. The CDR3 extends over 14 amino acids. The CDR3 nucleotides read TGCAGCGCCTCGACAGGGGGCAGAAACACTGAAGCTTTCTTT. Translation gives CSASTGGRNTEAFF.

The table lists this clonotype with many counts. This sequence joins TRBV10-3 and TRBJ2-7, with 7 bases matching TRBD1. V was clipped by 3 bases and J by 1 base; unmatched bases: 9. The germline gives CDR1 ENHRY, CDR2 SYGVKD. The CDR3 covers 16 residues. The chain's CDR3 is CAISDLELTGSYEQYF. CDR3 in DNA: TGTGCCATCAGTGACCTTGAGTTGACAGGGTCCTACGAGCAGTACTTC.

As to this clonotype: Being one base from a much bigger clone, this may be a read error. The V call is TRBV20-1, the J call TRBJ1-5; possible D gene TRBD1, 5 bases. CDR3 length equals 14 residues. V lost 3 bases, J lost 3 bases, and 12 bases lay in between. CDR1 DFQATT and CDR2 SNEGSKA come from the germline V gene (reference sequence). For the CDR3, the DNA is TGCAGTGCTAGCCAGGGATGGACCAATCAGCCCCAGCATTTT. Its translation is CSASQGWTNQPQHF.

This clonotype has a count of ten or more. The V and J genes are TRBV25-1 and TRBJ1-4, with unresolved D. The CDR3 totals 14 residues. Looked up from germline, CDR1 is MGHDK and CDR2 is SYGVNS. Between the trimmed V and J ends, which lost 3 bases and 4 bases, there was a span of 9 bases. The DNA for the CDR3 is TGTGCCAGCAGTGAGACGGATTTTAATGAAAAACTGTTTTTT. Translation: CASSETDFNEKLFF.

This clonotype was counted only a few times. The CDR3, as DNA: TGTGCCACATCCCCCAACAGCGGGAGGGCCTCGGGCGGGGAGCTGTTTTTT. Translating gives CATSPNSGRASGGELFF. The gene calls are TRBV10-3 and TRBJ2-2; 10 bases agree with TRBD2. The ends lost 10 bases at V and 7 bases at J; junction bases unmatched: 18. The CDR3 extends over 17 amino acids. Germline assignment: CDR1 ENHRY and CDR2 SYGVKD.

The J gene is TRBJ1-1, the V gene TRBV29-1; D is perhaps TRBD1 (6 bases). Trimming removed 6 bases from V and 11 bases from J, with 22 bases in between. CDR1 and CDR2 (germline): SQVTM, ANQGSEA. This CDR3 is built from 13 residues. The CDR3 reads CSVLSAGADVAFF. The CDR3 DNA reads as TGCAGCGTCCTATCGGCAGGGGCTGACGTCGCTTTCTTT.

This clonotype was recorded many times. The chain carries TRBV20-1 and TRBJ1-2; possibly TRBD1 for D (6 bases). CDR1 and CDR2 (germline): DFQATT, SNEGSKA (reference sequence). V was pared by 0 bases and J by 0 bases, with 14 bases between. The CDR3 is made up of 16 amino acids. The CDR3 reads CSARDYRASSNYGYTF. CDR3 bases: TGCAGTGCTAGAGATTACAGGGCCAGTTCTAACTATGGCTACACCTTC.

J is TRBJ2-7 and V is TRBV5-1; 10 bases are a match to TRBD1. Germline V CDR1 and CDR2: SGHRS, YFSETQ. J was trimmed by 7 bases and V by 4 bases; bases with no gene match: 17. This CDR3 spans 17 amino acids. In DNA, the CDR3 is TGCGCCAGCAGCCCGACAGGGGGCGCGATTACCGGCGGAGAGCAGTACTTC. It encodes CASSPTGGAITGGEQYF.

The sample holds a few counts of this clonotype. In this CDR3 the conserved last residue, phenylalanine or tryptophan, is missing, so a read error is likely. It is unclear where the CDR3 begins or ends on the DNA, so no DNA is shown, and the CDR3 is as TCRdb lists it. V gene TRBV10-1 combines with J gene TRBJ1-2. 8 amino acids form the CDR3, both terminal residues included. Germline V gene lookup returns CDR1 WNHNN and CDR2 SYGVQD (reference sequence). The CDR3 is CASSELAG.

The J gene is TRBJ2-7, the V gene TRBV10-2; D remains unclear. Trimming stripped 5 bases from V and 4 bases from J, with 12 bases between. The CDR3 has 13 residues. Germline V CDR1 and CDR2: WSHSY, SAAADI. This chain's CDR3 is CASSYHSKYEQYF. CDR3 sequence (DNA): TGCGCCAGCAGTTACCACTCAAAGTACGAGCAGTACTTC.

This clonotype was counted a few times. The chain links TRBV6-5 to TRBJ1-3; D not certain. The CDR3 consists of 17 residues. Per germline, CDR1 MNHEY and CDR2 SVGAGI. Between the trimmed V and J ends, which lost 7 bases and 0 bases, there was a span of 19 bases. The CDR3 DNA reads TGTGCCAGCACCGACGGCCGGGCAGTCCGCTCTGGAAACACCATATATTTT. Translated, it gives CASTDGRAVRSGNTIYF.

This clonotype was counted a few times. The genes are TRBV4-1 and TRBJ2-5, with 10 nucleotides matching TRBD1. The germline V gene has CDR1 MGHRA and CDR2 YSYEKL. The trim removed 0 bases at V and 5 bases at J, leaving 6 bases unmatched. The CDR3 has 16 residues. The DNA of the CDR3 is TGCGCCAGCAGCCAAGAGACAGGGGGCTCTGGGGAGACCCAGTACTTC. As protein: CASSQETGGSGETQYF.

This clonotype turned up a few times. The V call is TRBV11-2, the J call TRBJ2-5; D is unresolved. CDR1 and CDR2 (germline): SGHAT, FQNNGV. Deletions cut 0 bases from V and 5 bases from J, with 10 bases between. CDR3 length equals 14 residues. CDR3 bases: TGTGCCAGCAGCTTAGACCCTAACCGGGAGACCCAGTACTTC. It is translated as CASSLDPNRETQYF.